This note documents a single T cell receptor beta chain sequence. Its cognate antigen is unknown. Every donor was a healthy person donating bone marrow. Germline CDR1 WNHNN, CDR2 SYGVQD (reference sequence). This CDR3 has 13 residues. V was pared by 5 bases and J by 7 bases, with 15 bases between. The data are from a study of cytomegalovirus exposure and HLA in healthy donors. Overall study: Earlier results showed approximately 110 million unique TCR beta sequences derived from about 179 million T cells. Study-wide findings and caveats: Reported performance of the classifier showed diagnosis of cytomegalovirus status with high specificity and sensitivity. In a later analysis, 16,951 TCR beta sequences were associated with HLA alleles at 0.05 false discovery rate.

Primers included in the PCR were 60 Vbeta and 13 Jbeta primers. TCRdb keeps only in-frame clones here, not all; method: immunoSEQ multiplex PCR. This repertoire shows under 250,000 clones, 70% to 90% found once; its top ten account for 1% to 1.5%. Sample: PBMCs. V and J are TRBV10-1 and TRBJ2-7, with D possibly being TRBD1 (5 bases). The sequence derives from a human donor in good health. The CDR3 DNA is TGCGCCAGCAGTCCCAGGGCGGTGGGGGAGCAGTACTTC. It is translated as CASSPRAVGEQYF.